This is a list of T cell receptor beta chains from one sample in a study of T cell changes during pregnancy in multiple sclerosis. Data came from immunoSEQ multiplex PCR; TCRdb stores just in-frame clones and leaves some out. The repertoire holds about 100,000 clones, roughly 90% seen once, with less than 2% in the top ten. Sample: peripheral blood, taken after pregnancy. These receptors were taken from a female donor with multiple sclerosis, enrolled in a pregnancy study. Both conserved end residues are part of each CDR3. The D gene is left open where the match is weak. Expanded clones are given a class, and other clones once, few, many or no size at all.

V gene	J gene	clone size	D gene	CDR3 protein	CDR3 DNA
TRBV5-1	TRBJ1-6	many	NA	CASSLGDGANSPLHF	TGCGCCAGCAGCTTGGGAGACGGAGCAAATTCACCCCTCCACTTT
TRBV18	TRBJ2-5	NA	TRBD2	CASSTGRETQYF	TGTGCCAGCTCAACCGGGAGGGAGACCCAGTACTTC
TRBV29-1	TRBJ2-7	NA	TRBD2	CSVGGISGRSSYEQYF	TGCAGCGTTGGGGGCATTAGCGGGAGGAGCTCCTACGAGCAGTACTTC
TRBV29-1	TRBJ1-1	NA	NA	CSVETGLNTEAFF	TGCAGCGTTGAGACTGGTTTGAACACTGAAGCTTTCTTT
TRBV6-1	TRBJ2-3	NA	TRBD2	CASSEGSGSSDTQYF	TGTGCCAGCAGTGAAGGGAGCGGGAGCTCAGATACGCAGTATTTT
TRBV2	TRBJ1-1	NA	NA	CASGRTAMNTEAFF	TGTGCCAGCGGGCGGACAGCGATGAACACTGAAGCTTTCTTT
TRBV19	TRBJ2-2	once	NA	CASSIVGQGGFGELFF	TGTGCCAGTAGTATAGTAGGGCAGGGTGGTTTCGGGGAGCTGTTTTTT
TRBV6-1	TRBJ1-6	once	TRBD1	CASSVQTGDRSPLHF	TGTGCCAGCAGTGTCCAGACAGGGGATCGTTCACCCCTCCACTTT
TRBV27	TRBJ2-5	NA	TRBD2	CASSFSGTSGRTQETQYF	TGTGCCAGCAGTTTCTCCGGGACTAGCGGGCGTACCCAAGAGACCCAGTACTTC
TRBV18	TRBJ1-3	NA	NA	CASSPTLGDTIYF	TGTGCCAGCTCACCTACCCTAGGAGACACCATATATTTT
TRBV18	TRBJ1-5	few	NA	CASSPESRGQPQHF	TGTGCCAGCTCACCCGAATCCAGAGGACAGCCCCAGCATTTT
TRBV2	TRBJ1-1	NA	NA	CASSEVDTEAFF	TGTGCCAGCAGTGAAGTCGACACTGAAGCTTTCTTT
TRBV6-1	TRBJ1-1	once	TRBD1	CASKDRVGNTEAFF	TGTGCCAGCAAGGACAGGGTCGGGAACACTGAAGCTTTCTTT
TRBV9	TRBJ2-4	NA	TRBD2	CASSVGTSGGQNIQYF	TGTGCCAGCAGCGTAGGGACTAGCGGGGGCCAAAACATTCAGTACTTC
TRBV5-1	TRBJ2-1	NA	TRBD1	CASSLRDSSYNEQFF	TGCGCCAGCAGCTTGCGGGACAGCTCCTACAATGAGCAGTTCTTC
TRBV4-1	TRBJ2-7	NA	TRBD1	CASSPHKGTGAYEQYF	TGCGCCAGCAGCCCCCATAAAGGGACAGGGGCCTACGAGCAGTACTTC
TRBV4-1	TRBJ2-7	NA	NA	CASSQVGWGASYEQYF	TGCGCCAGCAGCCAAGTAGGGTGGGGCGCTTCCTACGAGCAGTACTTC
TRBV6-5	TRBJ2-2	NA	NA	CASSYSMGENTGELFF	TGTGCCAGCAGTTACTCGATGGGCGAGAACACCGGGGAGCTGTTTTTT
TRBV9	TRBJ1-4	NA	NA	CASSPRRVATNEKLFF	TGTGCCAGCAGCCCAAGGAGGGTTGCAACTAATGAAAAACTGTTTTTT
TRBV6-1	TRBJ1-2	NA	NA	CASRQHRDTNYGYTF	TGTGCCAGCAGACAACACCGGGACACTAACTATGGCTACACCTTC
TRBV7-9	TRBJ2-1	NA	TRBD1	CASSRRQGKGNEQFF	TGTGCCAGCAGCAGACGACAGGGGAAGGGCAATGAGCAGTTCTTC
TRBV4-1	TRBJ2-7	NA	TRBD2	CASSQEAGVNEQYF	TGCGCCAGCAGCCAAGAAGCGGGAGTGAACGAGCAGTACTTC
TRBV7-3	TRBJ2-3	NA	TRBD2	CASSLTGGGLDTQYF	TGTGCCAGCAGCTTAACTGGCGGGGGGCTAGATACGCAGTATTTT
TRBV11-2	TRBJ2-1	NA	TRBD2	CASSVAGTSGGLEQFF	TGTGCCAGCAGCGTAGCCGGGACTAGCGGGGGCCTCGAGCAGTTCTTC
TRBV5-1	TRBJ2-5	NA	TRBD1	CASWDRGIETQYF	TGCGCCAGCTGGGACAGGGGAATCGAGACCCAGTACTTC
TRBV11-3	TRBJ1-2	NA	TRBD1	CASSFGMGQVLYGYTF	TGTGCCAGCAGCTTCGGTATGGGACAGGTGCTCTATGGCTACACCTTC
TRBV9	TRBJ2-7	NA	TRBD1	CASSPGQRAYEQYF	TGTGCCAGCAGCCCGGGACAGAGAGCCTACGAGCAGTACTTC
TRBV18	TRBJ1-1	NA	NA	CASSPLQSAEAFF	TGTGCCAGCTCACCATTACAGTCTGCTGAAGCTTTCTTT
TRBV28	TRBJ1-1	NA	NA	CASSFQQTEAFF	TGTGCCAGCAGTTTTCAACAAACTGAAGCTTTCTTT
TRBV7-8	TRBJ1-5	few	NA	CASSLNVYQPQHF	TGTGCCAGCAGCTTAAACGTCTACCAGCCCCAGCATTTT
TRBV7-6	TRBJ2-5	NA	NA	CASSSKETQYF	TGTGCCAGCAGCTCCAAAGAGACCCAGTACTTC
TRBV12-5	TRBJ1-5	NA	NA	CASGSSETRQPQHF	TGTGCTAGTGGTTCCTCGGAGACGAGACAGCCCCAGCATTTT
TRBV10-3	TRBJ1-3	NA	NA	CAISVGRGNTIYF	TGTGCCATCAGTGTGGGCAGGGGAAACACCATATATTTT
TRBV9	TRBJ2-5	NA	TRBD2	CASSVGLAGGETQYF	TGTGCCAGCAGCGTAGGACTAGCGGGAGGGGAGACCCAGTACTTC
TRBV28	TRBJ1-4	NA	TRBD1	CASRPGQGNEKLFF	TGTGCCAGCAGACCGGGACAGGGAAATGAAAAACTGTTTTTT
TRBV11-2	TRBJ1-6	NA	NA	CASSLEHSYNSPLHF	TGTGCCAGCAGCTTAGAACATTCCTATAATTCACCCCTCCACTTT